One and the same sample provided the 20 T cell receptor beta chains below, sequenced in a study of T cells expressing NK-cell markers. One entry per CDR3 protein, without DNA, is what TCRdb gives after re-calling the 5' RACE reads. The table for this sample gives about half a million distinct CDR3 sequences. Material: blood T cells: a sorted CD56 or NKG2C T cell subset, CD4+ or CD8+ T cells, or bulk PBMC T cells (not recorded which). The origin of the receptors is a woman aged 45-65 years in good health.

This sequence joins TRBV7-8 and TRBJ2-7; as DNA is missing, the TRBD1 call by TCRdb cannot be tested. This CDR3 comprises 14 residues. Germline V CDR1 and CDR2: SGHVS, FQNEAQ. Here the CDR3 reads CASSSQRPLYEQYF.

The gene calls are TRBV18 and TRBJ1-5; TCRdb's D gene call, TRBD1, goes unchecked for lack of DNA. Germline values: CDR1 KGHSH, CDR2 LQKENI. The CDR3 has 15 amino acids. The CDR3 protein is CASSPRGQGNQPQHF.

V is TRBV14 and J is TRBJ2-2; the D gene TCRdb calls, TRBD1, cannot be checked with no DNA. CDR3 length equals 12 residues. Germline values: CDR1 SGHDN, CDR2 FVKESK. CDR3 in amino acids: CASSPRGGELFF.

The chain employs TRBV6-5 and TRBJ1-2; the D call from TCRdb, TRBD1, cannot be confirmed without DNA. CDR3 length: 16 amino acids. CDR1 and CDR2 (germline): MNHEY, SVGAGI. CDR3 amino acids: CASSYSTGGNDYGYTF.

The CDR3 sequence: CASSPQAGGRVSGTDTQYF. The chain is built from TRBV7-3 and TRBJ2-3; the D call of TRBD2 rests on TCRdb alone, since no DNA is present to check it. This CDR3 contains 19 residues. CDR1 and CDR2 from the germline V gene are SGHTA and FQGTGA.

The genes are TRBV7-2 and TRBJ1-3; without DNA, the TCRdb call of TRBD1 cannot be checked. The CDR3 runs 15 residues. CDR1 and CDR2 from the germline V gene are SGHTA and FQGNSA. The CDR3 sequence: CASSLGQGAGNTIYF.

The chain has TRBV11-3 and TRBJ2-2; TCRdb reports TRBD2, a call that lacks DNA to check it against. This CDR3 has 15 amino acids. Germline V gene sequence: CDR1 SGHNT, CDR2 YENEEA. The CDR3 loop reads CASRSLAGAGGELFF.

The rearrangement uses TRBV30 and TRBJ1-2. This CDR3 contains 13 residues. Germline V gene data show CDR1 as GTSNPN and CDR2 as SVGIG (reference sequence). CDR3: CACSGGGNYGYTF.

V usage is TRBV3-1 and J usage is TRBJ1-2; the D gene TCRdb calls, TRBD1, cannot be checked with no DNA. Germline-derived CDR1 and CDR2 are LGHDT and YNNKEL (reference sequence). This CDR3 has 15 amino acids. CDR3 protein: CASSQYRPLIRSYTF.

V and J are TRBV29-1 and TRBJ1-3. Germline V gene data show CDR1 as SQVTM and CDR2 as ANQGSEA. The CDR3 length is 14 residues. This chain's CDR3 is CSVGSSSFGNTIYF.

This chain uses TRBV19 with TRBJ2-1; lacking DNA, the TRBD1 call made by TCRdb goes unchecked. CDR1 LNHDA and CDR2 SQIVND come from the germline V gene (reference sequence). There are 14 residues in the CDR3. CDR3 region: CASSVQGGDNEQFF.

The chain uses TRBV7-7 and TRBJ2-2. Germline V CDR1 and CDR2: SSHAT, FNYEAQ (reference sequence). This CDR3 comprises 12 residues. This CDR3 is CASSQRDGELFF.

The V call is TRBV20-1, the J call TRBJ2-7. This CDR3 contains 12 residues. CDR1 and CDR2 from the germline V gene are DFQATT and SNEGSKA (reference sequence). CDR3 protein: CSAQPTSYEQYF.

V and J are TRBV20-1 and TRBJ2-3; TCRdb's assignment of TRBD1 cannot be checked, as there is no DNA. The CDR3 sequence is 14 residues long. Looked up from germline, CDR1 is DFQATT and CDR2 is SNEGSKA (reference sequence). The CDR3 spells CSAGVRQTTDTQYF.

V and J are TRBV5-6 and TRBJ2-7. Germline V gene lookup returns CDR1 SGHDT and CDR2 YYEEEE. CDR3 length equals 14 residues. The CDR3 region is CASSLIGASYEQYF.

The genes are TRBV3-1 and TRBJ1-5. The CDR3 is 12 residues long. From germline, CDR1 is LGHDT and CDR2 YNNKEL (reference sequence). The chain's CDR3 is CASSQAGQPQHF.

CDR3 sequence reads: CASSLDSGSADTSYEQYF. V usage is TRBV5-1 and J usage is TRBJ2-7; TCRdb gives TRBD2 as the D gene, but with no DNA this cannot be confirmed. The CDR3 runs to 18 residues. Germline V gene lookup returns CDR1 SGHRS and CDR2 YFSETQ.

V is TRBV27 and J is TRBJ2-3; there is no DNA to check the TCRdb D call of TRBD1. The V gene's germline CDR1 is MNHEY and CDR2 SMNVEV (reference sequence). The CDR3 is 17 residues long. CDR3 loop: CASSFQFRAGDTDTQYF.

The gene calls are TRBV4-1 and TRBJ1-1; TCRdb's D gene call, TRBD1, goes unchecked for lack of DNA. Germline CDR1 MGHRA, CDR2 YSYEKL. This CDR3 comprises 15 residues. CDR3 region: CASRSPGQKTTEAFF.

The chain joins TRBV18 to TRBJ2-2; absent DNA, TCRdb's TRBD1 call cannot be checked. The CDR3 has 16 residues. Germline CDR1 KGHSH, CDR2 LQKENI. The CDR3 protein is CASSPKDRENTGELFF.